The entry that follows covers one T cell receptor (beta chain) sequence. No fewer than two post-ART and no fewer than one pre-ART PBMC samples existed for each donor. Samples held 1-10 million cryopreserved PBMC, and DNA extraction followed. CDR3 length: 15 amino acids. V lost 4 bases to trimming and J lost 5 bases, with 14 bases between them. From germline, CDR1 is LGHNA and CDR2 YSLEER. The sample is drawn from a study of long-term antiretroviral therapy in people with HIV. Study context: It was about a decade before the 2015 immediate-ART recommendation that the earliest samples were taken.

The authors ran the immunoSEQ assay, v3.0, at survey level. Assay: immunoSEQ multiplex PCR; the TCRdb copy retains only in-frame clones and omits some. The table lists 25,000 to 35,000 clones, roughly 97% of them singletons. This rearrangement joins TRBV4-3 to TRBJ2-2; TRBD2 might be the D (5 bases). This clonotype was obtained from a man aged 25 to 40 with HIV. The material sequenced was unsorted PBMCs, taken 6.9 years after starting antiretroviral therapy. In DNA, the CDR3 is TGCGCCAGCAGCCCCCTTGGGAGAGTTACCGGGGAGCTGTTTTTT. Protein sequence: CASSPLGRVTGELFF.